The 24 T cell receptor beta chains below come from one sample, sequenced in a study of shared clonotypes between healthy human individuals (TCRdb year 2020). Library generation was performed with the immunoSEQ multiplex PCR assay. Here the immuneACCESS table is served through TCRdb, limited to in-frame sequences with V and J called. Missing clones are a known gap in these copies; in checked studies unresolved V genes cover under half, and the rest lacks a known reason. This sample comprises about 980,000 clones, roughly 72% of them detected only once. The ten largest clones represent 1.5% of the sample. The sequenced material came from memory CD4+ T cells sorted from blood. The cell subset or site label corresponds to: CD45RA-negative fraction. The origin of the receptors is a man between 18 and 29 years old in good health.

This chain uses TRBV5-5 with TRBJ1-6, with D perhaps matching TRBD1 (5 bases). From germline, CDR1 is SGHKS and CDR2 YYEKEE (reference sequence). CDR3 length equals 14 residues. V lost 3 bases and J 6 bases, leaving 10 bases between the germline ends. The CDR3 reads CASSWGTGNSPLHF. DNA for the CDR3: TGTGCCAGCAGCTGGGGGACCGGTAATTCACCCCTCCACTTT.

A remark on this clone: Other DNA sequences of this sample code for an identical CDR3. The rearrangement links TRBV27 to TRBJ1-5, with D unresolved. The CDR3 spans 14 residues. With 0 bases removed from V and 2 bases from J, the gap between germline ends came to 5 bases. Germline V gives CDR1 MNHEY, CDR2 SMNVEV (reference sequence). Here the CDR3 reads CASSLSGGNQPQHF. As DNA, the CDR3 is TGTGCCAGCAGTTTATCGGGAGGCAATCAGCCCCAGCATTTT.

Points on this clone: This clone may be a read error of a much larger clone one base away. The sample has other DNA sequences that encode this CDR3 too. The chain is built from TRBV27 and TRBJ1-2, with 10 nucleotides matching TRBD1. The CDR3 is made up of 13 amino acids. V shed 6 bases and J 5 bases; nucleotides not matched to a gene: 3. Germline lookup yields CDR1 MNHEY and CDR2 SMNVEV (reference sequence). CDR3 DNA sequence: TGTGCCAGCAGCCTGGGACAGGGGTATGGCTACACCTTC. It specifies CASSLGQGYGYTF.

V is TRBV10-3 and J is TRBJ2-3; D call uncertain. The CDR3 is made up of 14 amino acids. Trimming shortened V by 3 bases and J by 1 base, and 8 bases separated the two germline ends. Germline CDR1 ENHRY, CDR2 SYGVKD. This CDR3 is CAISEGQGTDTQYF. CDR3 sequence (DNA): TGTGCCATCAGTGAAGGGCAGGGCACAGATACGCAGTATTTT.

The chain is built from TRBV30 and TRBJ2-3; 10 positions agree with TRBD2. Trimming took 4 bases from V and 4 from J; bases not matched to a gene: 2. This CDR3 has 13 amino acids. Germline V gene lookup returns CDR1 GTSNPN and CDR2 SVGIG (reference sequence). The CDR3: CAWTSGSSDTQYF. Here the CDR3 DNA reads TGTGCCTGGACTAGCGGGAGTTCAGATACGCAGTATTTT.

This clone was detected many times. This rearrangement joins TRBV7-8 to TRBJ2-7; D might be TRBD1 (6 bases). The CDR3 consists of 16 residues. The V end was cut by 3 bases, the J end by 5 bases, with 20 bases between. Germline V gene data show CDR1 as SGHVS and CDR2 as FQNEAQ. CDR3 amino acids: CASSLRSLQGGNEQYF. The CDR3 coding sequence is TGTGCCAGCAGCTTGAGGAGTTTACAGGGTGGAAACGAGCAGTACTTC.

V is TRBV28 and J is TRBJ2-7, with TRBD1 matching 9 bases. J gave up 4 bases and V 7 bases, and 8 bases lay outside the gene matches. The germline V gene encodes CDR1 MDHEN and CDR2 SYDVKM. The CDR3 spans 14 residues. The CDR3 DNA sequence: TGTGCCAGCAATGCCCCGACAGGGGGATACGAGCAGTACTTC. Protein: CASNAPTGGYEQYF.

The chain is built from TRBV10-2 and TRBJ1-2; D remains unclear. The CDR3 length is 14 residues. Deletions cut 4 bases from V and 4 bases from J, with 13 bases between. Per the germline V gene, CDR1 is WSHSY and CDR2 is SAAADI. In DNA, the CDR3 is TGCGCCAGCAGTGGGCCGAACGGGGTCTATGGCTACACCTTC. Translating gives CASSGPNGVYGYTF.

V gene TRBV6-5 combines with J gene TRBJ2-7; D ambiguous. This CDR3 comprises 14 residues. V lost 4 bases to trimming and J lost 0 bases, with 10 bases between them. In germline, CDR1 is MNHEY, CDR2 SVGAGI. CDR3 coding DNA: TGTGCCAGCAGTTCTAGGCAGGCCTCCTACGAGCAGTACTTC. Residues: CASSSRQASYEQYF.

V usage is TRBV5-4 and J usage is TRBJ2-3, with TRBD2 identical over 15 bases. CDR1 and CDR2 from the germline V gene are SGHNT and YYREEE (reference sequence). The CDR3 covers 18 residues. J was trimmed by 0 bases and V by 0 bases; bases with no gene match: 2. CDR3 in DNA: TGTGCCAGCAGCTTGGGGACTAGCGGGGGGGTAAGCACAGATACGCAGTATTTT. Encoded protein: CASSLGTSGGVSTDTQYF.

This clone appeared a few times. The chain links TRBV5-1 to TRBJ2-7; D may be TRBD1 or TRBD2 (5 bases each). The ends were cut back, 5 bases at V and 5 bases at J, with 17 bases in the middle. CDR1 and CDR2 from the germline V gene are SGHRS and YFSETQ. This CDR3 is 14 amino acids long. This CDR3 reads CASSRAGTRDEQYF. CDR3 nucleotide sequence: TGCGCCAGCAGTAGGGCTGGGACCCGGGACGAGCAGTACTTC.

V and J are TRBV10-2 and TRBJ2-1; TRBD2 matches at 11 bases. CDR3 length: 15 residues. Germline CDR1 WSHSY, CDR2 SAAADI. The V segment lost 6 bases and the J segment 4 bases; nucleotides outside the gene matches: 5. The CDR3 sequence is CASSISGGEYNEQFF. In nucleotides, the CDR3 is TGCGCCAGCAGCATTAGCGGGGGGGAGTACAATGAGCAGTTCTTC.

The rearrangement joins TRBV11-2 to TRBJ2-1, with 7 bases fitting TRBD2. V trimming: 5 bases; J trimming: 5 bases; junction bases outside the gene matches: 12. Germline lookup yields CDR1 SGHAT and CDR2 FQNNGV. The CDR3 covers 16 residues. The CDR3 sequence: CASSPYSGGGNNEQFF. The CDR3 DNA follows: TGTGCCAGCAGCCCCTATTCGGGGGGAGGTAACAATGAGCAGTTCTTC.

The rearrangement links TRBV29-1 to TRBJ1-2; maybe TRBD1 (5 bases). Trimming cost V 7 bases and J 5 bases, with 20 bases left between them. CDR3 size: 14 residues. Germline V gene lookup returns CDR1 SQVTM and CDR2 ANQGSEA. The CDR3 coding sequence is TGCAGCGGGGGGGACGACGCGTGGATTTATGGCTACACCTTC. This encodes CSGGDDAWIYGYTF.

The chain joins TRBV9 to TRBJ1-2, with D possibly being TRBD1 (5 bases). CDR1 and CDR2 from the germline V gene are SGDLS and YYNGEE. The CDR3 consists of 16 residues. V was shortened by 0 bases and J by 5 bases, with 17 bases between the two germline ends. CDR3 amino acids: CASSVGGVEGGYGYTF. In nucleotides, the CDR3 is TGTGCCAGCAGCGTAGGGGGCGTGGAAGGAGGGTATGGCTACACCTTC.

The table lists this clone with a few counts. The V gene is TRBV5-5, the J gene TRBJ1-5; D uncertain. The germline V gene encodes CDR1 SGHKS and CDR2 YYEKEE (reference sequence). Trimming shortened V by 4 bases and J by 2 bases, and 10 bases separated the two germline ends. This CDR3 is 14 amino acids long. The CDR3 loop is CASSPYQGNQPQHF. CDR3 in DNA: TGTGCCAGCAGCCCCTATCAGGGCAATCAGCCCCAGCATTTT. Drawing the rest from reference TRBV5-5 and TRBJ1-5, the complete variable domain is DAGVTQSPTHLIKTRGQQVTLRCSPISGHKSVSWYQQVLGQGPQFIFQYYEKEERGRGNFPDRFSARQFPNYSSELNVNALLLGDSALYLCASSPYQGNQPQHFGDGTRLSIL.

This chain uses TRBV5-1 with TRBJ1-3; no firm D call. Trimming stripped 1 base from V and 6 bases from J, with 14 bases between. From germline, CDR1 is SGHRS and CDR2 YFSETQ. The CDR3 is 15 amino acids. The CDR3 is CASSLISSTVNTIYF. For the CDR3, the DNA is TGCGCCAGCAGCTTGATAAGCTCGACTGTAAACACCATATATTTT.

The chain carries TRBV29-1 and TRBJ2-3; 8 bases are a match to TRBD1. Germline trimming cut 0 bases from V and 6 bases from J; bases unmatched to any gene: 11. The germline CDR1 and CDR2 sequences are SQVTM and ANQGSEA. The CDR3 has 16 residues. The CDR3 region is CSVEDRGRGLGDTQYF. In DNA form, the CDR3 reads TGCAGCGTTGAAGATCGTGGCAGGGGGCTAGGGGATACGCAGTATTTT.

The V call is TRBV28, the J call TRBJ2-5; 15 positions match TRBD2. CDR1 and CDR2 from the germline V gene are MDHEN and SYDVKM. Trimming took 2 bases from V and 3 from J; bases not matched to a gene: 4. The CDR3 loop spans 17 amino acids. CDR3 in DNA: TGTGCCAGCAGTTTAAGGTGGACTAGCGGGGGGGAAGAGACCCAGTACTTC. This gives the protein CASSLRWTSGGEETQYF.

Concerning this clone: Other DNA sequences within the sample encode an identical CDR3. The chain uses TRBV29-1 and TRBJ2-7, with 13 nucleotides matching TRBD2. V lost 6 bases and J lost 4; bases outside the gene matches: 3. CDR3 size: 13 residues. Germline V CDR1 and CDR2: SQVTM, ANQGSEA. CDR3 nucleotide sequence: TGCAGCGTGAGACTAGCGGGAGGATACGAGCAGTACTTC. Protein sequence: CSVRLAGGYEQYF.

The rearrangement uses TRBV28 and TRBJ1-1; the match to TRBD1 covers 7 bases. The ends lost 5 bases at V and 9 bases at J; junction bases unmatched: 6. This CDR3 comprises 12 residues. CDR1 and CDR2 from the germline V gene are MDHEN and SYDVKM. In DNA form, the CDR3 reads TGTGCCAGCAGTCTAGGACAGGAAAAAGCTTTCTTT. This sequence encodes CASSLGQEKAFF.

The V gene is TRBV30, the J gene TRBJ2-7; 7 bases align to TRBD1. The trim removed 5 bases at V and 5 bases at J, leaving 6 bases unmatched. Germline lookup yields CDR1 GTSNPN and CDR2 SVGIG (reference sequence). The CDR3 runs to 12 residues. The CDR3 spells CAWGLTGNEQYF. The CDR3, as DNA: TGTGCCTGGGGCCTGACAGGGAACGAGCAGTACTTC.

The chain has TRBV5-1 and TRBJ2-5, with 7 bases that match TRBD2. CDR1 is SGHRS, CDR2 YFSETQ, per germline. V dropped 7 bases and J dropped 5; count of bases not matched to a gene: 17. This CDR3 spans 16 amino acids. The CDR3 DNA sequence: TGCGCCAGCTGCAGAAACCTTGGCGGGAGCGGGGAGACCCAGTACTTC. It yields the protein CASCRNLGGSGETQYF.

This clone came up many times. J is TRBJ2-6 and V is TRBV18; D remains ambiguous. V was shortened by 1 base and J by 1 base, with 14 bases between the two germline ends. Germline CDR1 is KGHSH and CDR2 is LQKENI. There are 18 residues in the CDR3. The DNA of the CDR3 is TGTGCCAGCTCACCACTTGTTTCCGAAAGATCTGGGGCCAACGTCCTGACTTTC. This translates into CASSPLVSERSGANVLTF.